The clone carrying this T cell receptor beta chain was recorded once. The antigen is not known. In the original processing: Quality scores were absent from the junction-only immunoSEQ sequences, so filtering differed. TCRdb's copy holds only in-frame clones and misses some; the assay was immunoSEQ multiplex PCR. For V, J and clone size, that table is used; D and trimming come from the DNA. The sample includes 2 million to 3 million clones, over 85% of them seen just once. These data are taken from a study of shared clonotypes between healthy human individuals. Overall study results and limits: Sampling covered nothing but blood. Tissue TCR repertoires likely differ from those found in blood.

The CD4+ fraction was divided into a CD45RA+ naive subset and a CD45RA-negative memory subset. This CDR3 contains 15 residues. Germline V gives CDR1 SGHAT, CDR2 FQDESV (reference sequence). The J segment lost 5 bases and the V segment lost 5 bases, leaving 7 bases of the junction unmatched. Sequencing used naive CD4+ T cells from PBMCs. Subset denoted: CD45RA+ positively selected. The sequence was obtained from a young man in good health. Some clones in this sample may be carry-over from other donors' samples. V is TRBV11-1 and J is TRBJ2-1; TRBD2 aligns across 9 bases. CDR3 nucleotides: TGTGCCAGCAGCACGACTAGCGGAGTCAACAATGAGCAGTTCTTC. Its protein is CASSTTSGVNNEQFF. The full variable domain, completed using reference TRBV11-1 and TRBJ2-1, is EAEVAQSPRYKITEKSQAVAFWCDPISGHATLYWYRQILGQGPELLVQFQDESVVDDSQLPKDRFSAERLKGVDSTLKIQPAELGDSAMYLCASSTTSGVNNEQFFGPGTRLTVL.